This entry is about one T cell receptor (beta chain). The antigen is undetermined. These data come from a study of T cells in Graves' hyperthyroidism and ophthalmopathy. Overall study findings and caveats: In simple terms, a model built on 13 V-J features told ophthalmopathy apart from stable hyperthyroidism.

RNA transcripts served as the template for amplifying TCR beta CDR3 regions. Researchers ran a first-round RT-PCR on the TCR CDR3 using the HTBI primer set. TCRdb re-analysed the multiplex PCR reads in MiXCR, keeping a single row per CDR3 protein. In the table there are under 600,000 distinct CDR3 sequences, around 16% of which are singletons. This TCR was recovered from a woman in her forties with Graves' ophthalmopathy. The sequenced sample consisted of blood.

CDR3 DNA sequence: TGTGCCAGCAGCGTAGATGGTAGCGGGAGGGCCGAGACCCAGTACTTC. This translates into CASSVDGSGRAETQYF. The genes are TRBV9 and TRBJ2-5; 11 bases are a match to TRBD2. The germline gives CDR1 SGDLS, CDR2 YYNGEE. Trimming cost V 0 bases and J 5 bases; bases outside gene matches: 6. CDR3 length equals 16 residues.